These 8 T cell receptor beta chains were all obtained from the same sample, sequenced in a study of technical replicates of blood from several donors. Libraries were prepared by immunoSEQ multiplex PCR; TCRdb keeps only in-frame clonotypes and omits some of them. Of tens of thousands of clones in the sample, approximately 93% were seen once. Sequencing input: PBMCs. Every receptor here comes from a human donor in good health. Some clones in this sample may be carry-over from other donors' samples.

This chain links TRBV2 with TRBJ1-1, with a weak D call TRBD1 (6 bases). Germline-derived CDR1 and CDR2 are SNHLY and FYNNEI. CDR3 size: 16 residues. V was pared by 6 bases and J by 2 bases, with 19 bases between. In DNA form, the CDR3 reads TGTGCCAGCAGACGCGAGGGAACAGGGAGAAACACTGAAGCTTTCTTT. This codes for CASRREGTGRNTEAFF.

V is TRBV11-1 and J is TRBJ1-1; D uncertain. CDR1 SGHAT and CDR2 FQDESV come from the germline V gene (reference sequence). CDR3 length: 13 amino acids. V was pared by 3 bases and J by 0 bases, with 5 bases between. The CDR3 region is CASSFTLNTEAFF. The CDR3 bases are TGTGCCAGCAGCTTTACACTGAACACTGAAGCTTTCTTT.

This chain uses TRBV5-1 with TRBJ1-1; D gene unclear. The V end was cut by 1 base, the J end by 1 base, with 5 bases between. The CDR3 sequence is 13 residues long. The germline V gene has CDR1 SGHRS and CDR2 YFSETQ. In DNA, the CDR3 is TGCGCCAGCAGCTTGACGGGGAACACTGAAGCTTTCTTT. It encodes CASSLTGNTEAFF.

The CDR3 sequence is CSVEGIGGSSYNEQFF. CDR3 in DNA: TGCAGCGTTGAAGGAATTGGCGGGAGCTCCTACAATGAGCAGTTCTTC. V is TRBV29-1 and J is TRBJ2-1; 7 nucleotides align to TRBD2. The germline V gene encodes CDR1 SQVTM and CDR2 ANQGSEA. V dropped 1 base and J dropped 0; count of bases not matched to a gene: 6. The CDR3 spans 16 residues.

The chain joins TRBV7-8 to TRBJ2-6; 11 bases match TRBD1. CDR3 size: 16 residues. The germline V gene has CDR1 SGHVS and CDR2 FQNEAQ. V dropped 5 bases and J dropped 3; count of bases not matched to a gene: 3. This CDR3 is CASSRTGGFGANVLTF. The CDR3 region has the DNA TGTGCCAGCAGCAGGACAGGGGGCTTTGGGGCCAACGTCCTGACTTTC. Based on the CDR3 plus reference TRBV7-8 and TRBJ2-6, the full variable domain is GAGVSQSPRYKVAKRGQDVALRCDPISGHVSLFWYQQALGQGPEFLTYFQNEAQLDKSGLPSDRFFAERPEGSVSTLKIQRTQQEDSAVYLCASSRTGGFGANVLTFGAGSRLTVL.

V usage is TRBV6-6 and J usage is TRBJ1-4; D perhaps matches TRBD1 (5 bases). The germline V gene encodes CDR1 MNHNY and CDR2 SVGAGI (reference sequence). Trimming stripped 10 bases from V and 3 bases from J, with 9 bases between. The CDR3 runs 12 residues. The CDR3 loop reads CATSGPNEKLFF. The CDR3 bases are TGTGCCACGTCAGGGCCTAATGAAAAACTGTTTTTT.

The chain links TRBV19 to TRBJ1-1; D remains ambiguous. Looked up from germline, CDR1 is LNHDA and CDR2 is SQIVND (reference sequence). The CDR3 totals 11 residues. V lost 8 bases to trimming and J lost 6 bases, with 10 bases between them. The CDR3 DNA sequence: TGTGCCAGTCTTTCACGGTCTGAAGCTTTCTTT. Translated: CASLSRSEAFF.

This clone occurred once. This rearrangement joins TRBV2 to TRBJ1-2, with 12 bases that match TRBD1. The CDR3 contains 15 residues. CDR1 and CDR2 from the germline V gene are SNHLY and FYNNEI. V lost 5 bases, J lost 5 bases, and 6 bases stayed unmatched. In nucleotides, the CDR3 is TGTGCCAGCAGTTGGGGACAGGGGGCGGGGTATGGCTACACCTTC. Its protein is CASSWGQGAGYGYTF.